This T cell receptor beta chain appears in the sequencing data of a study of multiple sclerosis patients with progressive multifocal leukoencephalopathy. As regards this clone: The target antigen is unknown.

Time point: about a year of natalizumab therapy. Multiple sclerosis patients on natalizumab who never developed PML served as longitudinally sampled controls. All patients had prior interferon beta, and all PML patients were female. Whole-study results and caveats: Preferential TRBV-TRBJ pairings or common gene usage were not detected at PML.

Trimming left V 3 bases short and J 4 bases short, with 10 bases between. Germline assignment: CDR1 SGDLS and CDR2 YYNGEE. The CDR3 runs to 14 residues. Data came from immunoSEQ multiplex PCR; TCRdb stores just in-frame clones and leaves some out. The profile covers around 30,000 clones, with around 90% appearing a single time and approximately 1.3% taken by the ten largest. This receptor was obtained from a human donor with multiple sclerosis. The specimen was PBMCs, collected from a patient treated with natalizumab. The chain joins TRBV9 to TRBJ1-4, with a possible D match to TRBD1 (5 bases). For the CDR3, the DNA is TGTGCCAGCAGCGCAGGGTTGGATAATGAAAAACTGTTTTTT. It translates to CASSAGLDNEKLFF.